The clone carrying this T cell receptor (beta chain) was observed a handful of times. What it binds is not known. With V trimmed by 0 bases and J by 0 bases, 0 bases remained unmatched. CDR1 is MNHEY, CDR2 SVGAGI, per germline. The CDR3 covers 16 residues. In the PCR, 60 Vbeta and 13 Jbeta primers were used. The repertoire was sequenced with immunoSEQ multiplex PCR; TCRdb's copy has only in-frame clones and lacks some. The profile shows roughly 130,000 clones, under 80% of them singletons. The sample is drawn from a study of cytomegalovirus exposure and HLA in healthy donors. Findings and caveats of the study: Analyses of presence/absence relied on an assumption of roughly uniform sequencing depth across donors. Analysis performed later showed TCR beta chains linked to HLA being more clonally expanded than equally common others.

The J gene is TRBJ1-3, the V gene TRBV6-5, with TRBD1 matching over 9 bases. Sequenced sample: PBMCs. The receptor's source is a woman between 45 and 65 years old in good health and CMV-seropositive. In DNA form, the CDR3 reads TGTGCCAGCAGTTACTCGACAGGGGGCTCTGGAAACACCATATATTTT. Amino acid sequence: CASSYSTGGSGNTIYF.